This section outlines one TCR beta chain sequence together with its context. Its matching antigen is unknown. CDR1 is SNHLY, CDR2 FYNNEI, per germline. The CDR3 has 15 residues. Losses at the gene ends were 6 bases for V and 4 bases for J; bases not matched to a gene: 6. The sample comes from a study of cytomegalovirus exposure and HLA in healthy donors. Study in general: T cells numbering around 190 million yielded around 120 million unique TCR beta sequences in an earlier analysis. Within the Caucasian-associated ancestry cluster were roughly 82% of the roughly 430 genotyped donors.

Both 60 Vbeta primers and 13 Jbeta primers went into the PCR. Original processing notes: Later, some 75 million unique TCR beta chains were counted in an analysis, and roughly 10 million of them were shared. Here immunoSEQ multiplex PCR was the method, and the copy in TCRdb shows in-frame clones only, minus some. That table gives V, J and clone size, and the DNA gave D and trimming. The sample carries about 170,000 clones, roughly 80% recorded once. Findings and caveats of the study: In a later analysis, parvovirus B19, influenza, CMV and Epstein-Barr virus appeared linked to several top co-occurrence clusters.

The chain carries TRBV2 and TRBJ1-1, with TRBD1 matching 12 bases. The sequence was collected from a male donor in good health and CMV-seronegative. Sequenced material: PBMCs. CDR3 coding DNA: TGTGCCAGCAGACAAGGGACAGGGGGCGTCACTGAAGCTTTCTTT. Its protein product is CASRQGTGGVTEAFF.